This T cell receptor (beta chain) was identified in a study of shared clonotypes between healthy human individuals. Germline values: CDR1 LGHNA, CDR2 YSLEER. The CDR3 runs 13 residues. V shed 3 bases and J shed 6 bases, with 6 bases lying between them. Profiling relied on immunoSEQ multiplex PCR, and the TCRdb table lists in-frame clones only, not all of them. The profile shows millions of clones, roughly 96% of them singletons. The clonotype originates from a man aged 18-30 years in good health. J is TRBJ2-6 and V is TRBV4-3; D perhaps matches TRBD2 (5 bases). Sequencing input: naive CD4+ T cells sorted from blood. As to subset: CD45RA+ positively selected. This CDR3 reads CASSQEAANVLTF. Here the CDR3 DNA reads TGCGCCAGCAGCCAGGAGGCGGCCAACGTCCTGACTTTC.